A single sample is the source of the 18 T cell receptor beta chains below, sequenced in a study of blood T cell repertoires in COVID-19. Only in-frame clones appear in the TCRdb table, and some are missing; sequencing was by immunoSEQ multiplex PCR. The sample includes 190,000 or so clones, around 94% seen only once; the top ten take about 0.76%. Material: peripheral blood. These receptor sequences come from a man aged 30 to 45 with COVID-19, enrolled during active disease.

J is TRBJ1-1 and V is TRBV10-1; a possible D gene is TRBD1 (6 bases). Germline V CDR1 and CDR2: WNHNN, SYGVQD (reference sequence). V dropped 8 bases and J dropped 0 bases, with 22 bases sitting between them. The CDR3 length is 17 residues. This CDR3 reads CASPRGGRVPMNTEAFF. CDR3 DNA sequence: TGCGCCAGCCCGCGGGGGGGGCGCGTTCCCATGAACACTGAAGCTTTCTTT.

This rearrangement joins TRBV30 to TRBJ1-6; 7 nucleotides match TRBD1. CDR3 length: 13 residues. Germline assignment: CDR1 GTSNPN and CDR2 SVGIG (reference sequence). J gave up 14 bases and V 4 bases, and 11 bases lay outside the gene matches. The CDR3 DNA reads TGTGCCTGGACTAGGACAGGCCCTATGTCCCTCCACTTT. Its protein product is CAWTRTGPMSLHF.

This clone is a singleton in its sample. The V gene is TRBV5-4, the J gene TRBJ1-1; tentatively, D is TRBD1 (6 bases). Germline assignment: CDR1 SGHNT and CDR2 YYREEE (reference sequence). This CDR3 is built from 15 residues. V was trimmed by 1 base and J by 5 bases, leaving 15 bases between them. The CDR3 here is CASSLPGRGSTEAFF. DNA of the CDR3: TGTGCCAGCAGCTTGCCGGGAAGGGGGTCGACTGAAGCTTTCTTT.

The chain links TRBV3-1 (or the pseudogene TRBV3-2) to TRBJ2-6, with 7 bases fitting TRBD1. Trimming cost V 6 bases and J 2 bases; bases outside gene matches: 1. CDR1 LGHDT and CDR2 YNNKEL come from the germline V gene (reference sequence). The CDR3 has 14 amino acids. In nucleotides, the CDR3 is TGTGCCAGCAGTGACAGGGCTGGGGCCAACGTCCTGACTTTC. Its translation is CASSDRAGANVLTF.

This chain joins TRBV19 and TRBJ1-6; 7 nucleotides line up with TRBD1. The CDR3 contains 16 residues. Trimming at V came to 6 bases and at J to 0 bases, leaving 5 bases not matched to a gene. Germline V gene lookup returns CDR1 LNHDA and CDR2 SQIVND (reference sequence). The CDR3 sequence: CASRGQESSYNSPLHF. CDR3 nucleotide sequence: TGTGCCAGTAGAGGACAGGAAAGCTCCTATAATTCACCCCTCCACTTT.

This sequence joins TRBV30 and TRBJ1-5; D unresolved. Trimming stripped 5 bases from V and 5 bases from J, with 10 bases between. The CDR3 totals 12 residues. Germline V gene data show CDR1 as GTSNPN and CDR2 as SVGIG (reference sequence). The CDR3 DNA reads TGTGCCTGGGAGGACGGGGATCAGCCCCAGCATTTT. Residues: CAWEDGDQPQHF.

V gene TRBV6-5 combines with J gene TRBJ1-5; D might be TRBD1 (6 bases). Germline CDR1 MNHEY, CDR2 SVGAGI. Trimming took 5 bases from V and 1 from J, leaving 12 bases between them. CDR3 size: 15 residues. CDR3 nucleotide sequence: TGTGCCAGCAGTAATCCGACAGGAAGCAATCAGCCCCAGCATTTT. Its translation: CASSNPTGSNQPQHF.

The CDR3 protein is CASSRKPTGIGNSPLHF. The CDR3 nucleotides are TGTGCCAGCAGCCGTAAGCCCACAGGGATAGGTAATTCACCCCTCCACTTT. The genes are TRBV5-6 and TRBJ1-6; D perhaps matches TRBD1 (6 bases). The ends were cut back, 4 bases at V and 6 bases at J, with 20 bases in the middle. CDR1 SGHDT and CDR2 YYEEEE come from the germline V gene. CDR3 length: 17 amino acids.

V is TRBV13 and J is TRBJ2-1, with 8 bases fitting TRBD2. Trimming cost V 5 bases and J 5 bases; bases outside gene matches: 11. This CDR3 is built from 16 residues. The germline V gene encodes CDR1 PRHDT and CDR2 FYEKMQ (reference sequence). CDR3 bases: TGTGCCAGCAGCGCCCCCGGGGGGGGCGCTCACAATGAGCAGTTCTTC. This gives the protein CASSAPGGGAHNEQFF.

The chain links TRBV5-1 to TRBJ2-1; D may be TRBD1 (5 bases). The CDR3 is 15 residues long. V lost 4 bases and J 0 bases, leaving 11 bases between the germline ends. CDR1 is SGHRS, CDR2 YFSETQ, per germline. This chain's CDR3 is CASSPGYSSYNEQFF. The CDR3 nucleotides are TGCGCCAGCAGCCCAGGGTATAGCTCCTACAATGAGCAGTTCTTC.

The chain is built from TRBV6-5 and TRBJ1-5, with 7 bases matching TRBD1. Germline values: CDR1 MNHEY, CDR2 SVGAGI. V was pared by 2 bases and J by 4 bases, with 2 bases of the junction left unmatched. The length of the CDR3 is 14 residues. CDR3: CASSYHRGNQPQHF. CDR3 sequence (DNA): TGTGCCAGCAGTTACCACAGGGGAAATCAGCCCCAGCATTTT.

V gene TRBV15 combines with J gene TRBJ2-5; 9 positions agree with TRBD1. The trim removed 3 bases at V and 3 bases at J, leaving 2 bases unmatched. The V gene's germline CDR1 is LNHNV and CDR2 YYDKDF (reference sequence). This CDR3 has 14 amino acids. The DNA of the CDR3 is TGTGCCACCAGCAGCCGGACAGGGGAAGAGACCCAGTACTTC. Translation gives CATSSRTGEETQYF.

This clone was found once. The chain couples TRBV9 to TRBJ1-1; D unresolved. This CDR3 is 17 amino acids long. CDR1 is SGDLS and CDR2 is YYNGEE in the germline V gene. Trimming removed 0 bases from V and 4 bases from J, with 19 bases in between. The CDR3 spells CASSVESVGLAGTEAFF. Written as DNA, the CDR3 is TGTGCCAGCAGCGTAGAGTCTGTGGGCCTGGCGGGCACTGAAGCTTTCTTT.

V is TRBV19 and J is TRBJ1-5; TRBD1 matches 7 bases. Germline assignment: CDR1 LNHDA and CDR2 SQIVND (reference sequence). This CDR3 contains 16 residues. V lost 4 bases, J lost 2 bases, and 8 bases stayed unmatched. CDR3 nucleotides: TGTGCCAGTAGTAGCACCGGGACAGAGGGCAATCAGCCCCAGCATTTT. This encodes CASSSTGTEGNQPQHF.

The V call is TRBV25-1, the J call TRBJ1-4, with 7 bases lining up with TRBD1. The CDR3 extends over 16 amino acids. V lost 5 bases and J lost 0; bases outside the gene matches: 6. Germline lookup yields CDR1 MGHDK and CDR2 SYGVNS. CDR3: CASSPRDSPTNEKLFF. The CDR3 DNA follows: TGTGCCAGCAGTCCCAGGGACAGCCCAACTAATGAAAAACTGTTTTTT.

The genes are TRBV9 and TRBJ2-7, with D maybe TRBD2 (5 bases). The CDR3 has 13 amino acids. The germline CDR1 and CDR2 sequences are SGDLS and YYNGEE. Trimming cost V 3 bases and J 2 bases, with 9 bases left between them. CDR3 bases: TGTGCCAGCAGCGGGACGGGAACCTACGAGCAGTACTTC. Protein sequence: CASSGTGTYEQYF.

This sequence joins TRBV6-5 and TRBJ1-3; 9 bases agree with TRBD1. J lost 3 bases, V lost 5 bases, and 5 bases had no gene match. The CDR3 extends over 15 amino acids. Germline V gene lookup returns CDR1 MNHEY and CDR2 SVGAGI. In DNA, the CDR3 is TGTGCCAGCAGTCGGGACAGGGCGGTTGGAAACACCATATATTTT. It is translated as CASSRDRAVGNTIYF.

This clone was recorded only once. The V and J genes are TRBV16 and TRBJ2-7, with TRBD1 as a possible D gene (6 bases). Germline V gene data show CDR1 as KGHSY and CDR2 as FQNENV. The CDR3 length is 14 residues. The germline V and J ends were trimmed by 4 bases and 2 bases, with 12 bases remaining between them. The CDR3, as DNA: TGTGCCAGCAGCCCGGGACACTTGACCTACGAGCAGTACTTC. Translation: CASSPGHLTYEQYF.